This is a list of T cell receptor beta chains from one sample in a study of T cell repertoires in aging, cancer and after chemotherapy. MiXCR, run by TCRdb on the multiplex PCR reads, gives a single entry per CDR3 protein. The table has around 2,700 distinct CDR3 sequences, less than 35% seen once. Material: blood. The receptors shown here come from a human donor with a solid tumor. CDR3s include the opening cysteine and the closing phenylalanine or tryptophan. D genes are given only for firm matches. For some rows the clone size is stated as once, few or many, or as a class when expanded; others skip it.

J: TRBJ2-5
V: TRBV12-3/TRBV12-4
D: TRBD2
size: -
CDR3: CASSPWGGWGLARETQYF
DNA: TGTGCCAGCAGCCCGTGGGGAGGTTGGGGACTAGCGAGGGAGACCCAGTACTTC

J: TRBJ2-5
V: TRBV6-5
D: TRBD2
size: medium-sized
CDR3: CASSLAGGPGETQYF
DNA: TGTGCCAGCAGCCTAGCGGGAGGGCCGGGGGAGACCCAGTACTTC

J: TRBJ1-2
V: TRBV27
D: -
size: medium-sized
CDR3: CASSLDGYGYTF
DNA: TGTGCCAGCAGTTTAGATGGCTATGGCTACACCTTC

J: TRBJ2-3
V: TRBV19
D: -
size: -
CDR3: CASSRSGGEGDTQYF
DNA: TGTGCCAGTAGTAGAAGTGGGGGAGAGGGAGATACGCAGTATTTT

J: TRBJ1-1
V: TRBV5-6
D: -
size: medium-sized
CDR3: CASSSGPGKGTEAFF
DNA: TGTGCCAGCAGCTCTGGCCCAGGGAAGGGCACTGAAGCTTTCTTT

J: TRBJ2-3
V: TRBV24-1
D: -
size: -
CDR3: CATSDLKHYITDTQYF
DNA: TGTGCCACCAGTGATTTGAAACACTATATCACAGATACGCAGTATTTT

J: TRBJ2-7
V: TRBV7-9
D: TRBD1
size: -
CDR3: CASSPPGTVNYEQYF
DNA: TGTGCCAGCAGCCCCCCCGGGACAGTGAACTACGAGCAGTACTTC

J: TRBJ2-3
V: TRBV6-5
D: -
size: few
CDR3: CASSPQRGGQKYF
DNA: TGTGCCAGCAGTCCACAACGAGGGGGGCAAAAGTATTTT

J: TRBJ2-4
V: TRBV6-2/TRBV6-3
D: TRBD1
size: -
CDR3: CASSKTGENIQYF
DNA: TGTGCCAGCAGCAAAACAGGGGAAAACATTCAGTACTTC

J: TRBJ2-7
V: TRBV12-3/TRBV12-4
D: -
size: medium-sized
CDR3: CASSLGSKADEQYF
DNA: TGTGCCAGCAGTTTGGGCTCAAAAGCGGACGAGCAGTACTTC

J: TRBJ1-3
V: TRBV5-6
D: -
size: -
CDR3: CASSKAGGIYSGNTIYF
DNA: TGTGCCAGCAGCAAGGCGGGGGGAATTTACTCTGGAAACACCATATATTTT

J: TRBJ1-5
V: TRBV5-5
D: -
size: medium-sized
CDR3: CASSLSGARNQPQHF
DNA: TGTGCCAGCAGCTTGTCAGGGGCGCGCAATCAGCCCCAGCATTTT

J: TRBJ2-2
V: TRBV6-4
D: TRBD1
size: medium-sized
CDR3: CASRGQGDTGELFF
DNA: TGTGCCAGCAGGGGACAGGGGGACACCGGGGAGCTGTTTTTT

J: TRBJ2-7
V: TRBV5-4
D: TRBD2
size: medium-sized
CDR3: CASSLRSGRTSYEQYF
DNA: TGTGCCAGCAGCTTGCGAAGCGGGAGGACCTCCTACGAGCAGTACTTC

J: TRBJ1-1
V: TRBV5-5
D: TRBD1
size: few
CDR3: CASSFRDREMNTEAFF
DNA: TGTGCCAGCAGCTTCCGGGACAGGGAAATGAACACTGAAGCTTTCTTT

J: TRBJ2-1
V: TRBV12-3/TRBV12-4
D: -
size: medium-sized
CDR3: CASSFKEAYNEQFF
DNA: TGTGCCAGCAGTTTCAAGGAAGCCTACAATGAGCAGTTCTTC

J: TRBJ1-4
V: TRBV6-2/TRBV6-3
D: -
size: few
CDR3: CASRPYTGGNEKLFF
DNA: TGTGCCAGCAGACCCTACACCGGAGGTAATGAAAAACTGTTTTTT

J: TRBJ2-7
V: TRBV18
D: TRBD1
size: -
CDR3: CVIASESGTVVYEQYF
DNA: TGTGTCATCGCGAGCGAATCCGGGACAGTCGTCTACGAGCAGTACTTC

J: TRBJ1-2
V: TRBV10-3
D: -
size: few
CDR3: CAISSTEYGYTF
DNA: TGTGCCATCAGTTCGACGGAGTATGGCTACACCTTC

J: TRBJ2-7
V: TRBV27
D: TRBD2
size: medium-sized
CDR3: CASRPGLAGLSSYEQYF
DNA: TGTGCCAGCAGGCCGGGACTAGCGGGGTTAAGCTCCTACGAGCAGTACTTC

J: TRBJ1-3
V: TRBV6-1
D: -
size: medium-sized
CDR3: CASSERQGLGVGNTIYF
DNA: TGTGCCAGCAGTGAGAGGCAGGGGCTAGGTGTTGGAAACACCATATATTTT

J: TRBJ2-5
V: TRBV12-3/TRBV12-4
D: -
size: -
CDR3: CASGAGSHRETQYF
DNA: TGTGCTAGTGGTGCTGGGAGTCACCGGGAGACCCAGTACTTC

J: TRBJ2-5
V: TRBV19
D: TRBD1
size: -
CDR3: CASKRSIGGSETQYF
DNA: TGTGCCAGTAAGAGGAGTATAGGGGGCTCAGAGACCCAGTACTTC

J: TRBJ1-1
V: TRBV30
D: -
size: -
CDR3: CAWNGMAAGAFF
DNA: TGTGCCTGGAACGGTATGGCCGCGGGAGCTTTCTTT

J: TRBJ2-7
V: TRBV5-5
D: -
size: few
CDR3: CASSTLGGGNEQYF
DNA: TGTGCCAGCAGCACCTTAGGAGGGGGCAACGAGCAGTACTTC

J: TRBJ2-7
V: TRBV7-4
D: TRBD1
size: medium-sized
CDR3: CASSKSPTGTGAYEQYF
DNA: TGTGCCAGCAGTAAATCACCGACCGGGACAGGAGCGTACGAGCAGTACTTC